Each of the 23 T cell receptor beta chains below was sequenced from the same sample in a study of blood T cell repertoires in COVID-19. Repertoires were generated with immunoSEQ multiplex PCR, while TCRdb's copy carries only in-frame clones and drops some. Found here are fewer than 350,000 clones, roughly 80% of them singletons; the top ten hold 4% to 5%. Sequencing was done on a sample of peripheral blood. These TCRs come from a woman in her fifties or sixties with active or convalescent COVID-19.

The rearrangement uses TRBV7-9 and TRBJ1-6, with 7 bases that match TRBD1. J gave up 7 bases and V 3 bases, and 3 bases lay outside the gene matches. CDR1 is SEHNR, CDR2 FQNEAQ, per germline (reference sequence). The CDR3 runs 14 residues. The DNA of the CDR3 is TGTGCCAGCAGCTTGACAGGGTGGAATTCACCCCTCCACTTT. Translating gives CASSLTGWNSPLHF. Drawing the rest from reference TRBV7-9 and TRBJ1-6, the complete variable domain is DTGVSQNPRHKITKRGQNVTFRCDPISEHNRLYWYRQTLGQGPEFLTYFQNEAQLEKSRLLSDRFSAERPKGSFSTLEIQRTEQGDSAMYLCASSLTGWNSPLHFGNGTRLTVT.

The CDR3 is CASSLARASRNTIYF. As DNA, the CDR3 is TGTGCCAGCAGCTTGGCCAGGGCTTCGCGAAACACCATATATTTT. The chain employs TRBV5-5 and TRBJ1-3; D perhaps matches TRBD1 (5 bases). V was shortened by 0 bases and J by 5 bases, with 12 bases between the two germline ends. The germline CDR1 and CDR2 sequences are SGHKS and YYEKEE (reference sequence). The CDR3 totals 15 residues.

The CDR3 loop is CASSQDPPGSGRFPRGYEQYF. The CDR3 bases are TGTGCCAGCAGCCAAGATCCCCCTGGAAGCGGGAGGTTCCCCAGGGGGTACGAGCAGTACTTC. J is TRBJ2-7 and V is TRBV3-1 (or the pseudogene TRBV3-2); the match to TRBD2 covers 9 bases. The CDR3 sequence is 21 residues long. The ends lost 0 bases at V and 4 bases at J; junction bases unmatched: 22. CDR1 and CDR2 from the germline V gene are LGHDT and YNNKEL (reference sequence).

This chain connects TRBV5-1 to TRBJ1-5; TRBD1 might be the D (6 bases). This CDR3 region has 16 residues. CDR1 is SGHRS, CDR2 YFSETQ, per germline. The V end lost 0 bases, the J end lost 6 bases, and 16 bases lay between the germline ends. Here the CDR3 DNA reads TGCGCCAGCAGCTTGGGCGACGGGGGGGCACTTCAGCCCCAGCATTTT. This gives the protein CASSLGDGGALQPQHF.

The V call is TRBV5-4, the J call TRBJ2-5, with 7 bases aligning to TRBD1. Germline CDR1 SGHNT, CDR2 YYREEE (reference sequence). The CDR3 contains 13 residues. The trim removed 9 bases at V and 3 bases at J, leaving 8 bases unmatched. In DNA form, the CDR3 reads TGTGCCACCTCGGGACAGCGCGAAGAGACCCAGTACTTC. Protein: CATSGQREETQYF.

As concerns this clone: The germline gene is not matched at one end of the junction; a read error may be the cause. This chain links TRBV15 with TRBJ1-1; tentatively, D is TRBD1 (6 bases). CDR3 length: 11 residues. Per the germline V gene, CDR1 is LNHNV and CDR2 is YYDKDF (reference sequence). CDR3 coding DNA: TGTGCCACCAGCAGGAGGGGGGGCCTTAGCTTT. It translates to CATSRRGGLSF.

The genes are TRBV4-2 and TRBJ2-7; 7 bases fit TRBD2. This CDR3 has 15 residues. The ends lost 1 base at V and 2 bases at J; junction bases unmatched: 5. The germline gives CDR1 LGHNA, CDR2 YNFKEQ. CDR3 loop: CASSQGREKTYEQYF. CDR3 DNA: TGTGCCAGCAGCCAAGGGCGGGAGAAGACCTACGAGCAGTACTTC.

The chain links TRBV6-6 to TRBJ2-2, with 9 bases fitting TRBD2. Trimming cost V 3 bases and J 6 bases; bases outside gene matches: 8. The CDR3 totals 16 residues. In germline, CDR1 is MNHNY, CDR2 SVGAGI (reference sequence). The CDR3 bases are TGTGCCAGCAGTTATTTGCTAGCGGGATTACCCGGGGAGCTGTTTTTT. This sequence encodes CASSYLLAGLPGELFF.

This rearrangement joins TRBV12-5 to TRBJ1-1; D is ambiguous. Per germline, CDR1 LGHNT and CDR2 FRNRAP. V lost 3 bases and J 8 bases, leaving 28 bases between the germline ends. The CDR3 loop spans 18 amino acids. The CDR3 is CASGFTFMSHQITLEAFF. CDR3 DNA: TGTGCTAGTGGTTTCACCTTCATGTCCCATCAGATAACCCTGGAAGCTTTCTTT.

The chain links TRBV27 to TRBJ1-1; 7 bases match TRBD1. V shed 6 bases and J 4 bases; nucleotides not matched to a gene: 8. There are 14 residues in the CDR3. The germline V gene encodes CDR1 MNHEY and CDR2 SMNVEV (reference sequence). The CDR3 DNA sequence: TGTGCCAGCAGATCCCGACAGGGTGGCACTGAAGCTTTCTTT. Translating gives CASRSRQGGTEAFF.

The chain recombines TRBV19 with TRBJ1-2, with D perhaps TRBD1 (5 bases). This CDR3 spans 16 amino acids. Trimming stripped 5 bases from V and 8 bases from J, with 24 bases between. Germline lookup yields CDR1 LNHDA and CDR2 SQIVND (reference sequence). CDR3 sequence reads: CASSSPLGRGLGGYTF. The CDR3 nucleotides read TGTGCCAGTAGTTCCCCCCTAGGGAGGGGACTCGGAGGCTACACCTTC.

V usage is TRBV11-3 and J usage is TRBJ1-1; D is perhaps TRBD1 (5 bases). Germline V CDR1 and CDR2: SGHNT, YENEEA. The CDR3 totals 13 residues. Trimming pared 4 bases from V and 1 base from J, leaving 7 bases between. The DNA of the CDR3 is TGTGCCAGCAGCTCGGACAAGAACACTGAAGCTTTCTTT. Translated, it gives CASSSDKNTEAFF.

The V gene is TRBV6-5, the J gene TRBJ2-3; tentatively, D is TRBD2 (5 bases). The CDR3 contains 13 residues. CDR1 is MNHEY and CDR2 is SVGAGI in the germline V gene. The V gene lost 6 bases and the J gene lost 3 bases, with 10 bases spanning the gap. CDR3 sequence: CASRGSDTDTQYF. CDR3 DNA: TGTGCCAGCAGAGGGAGTGATACAGATACGCAGTATTTT.

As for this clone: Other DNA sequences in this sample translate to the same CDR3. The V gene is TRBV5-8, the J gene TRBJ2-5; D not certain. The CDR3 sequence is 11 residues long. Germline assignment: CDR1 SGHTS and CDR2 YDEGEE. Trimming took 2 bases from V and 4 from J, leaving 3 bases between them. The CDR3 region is CASSLLETQYF. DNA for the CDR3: TGTGCCAGCAGCTTACTAGAGACCCAGTACTTC.

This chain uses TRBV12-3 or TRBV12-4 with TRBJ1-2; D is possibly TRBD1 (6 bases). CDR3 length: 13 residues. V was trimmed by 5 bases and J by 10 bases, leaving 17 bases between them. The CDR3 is CASSLGPGQTYTF. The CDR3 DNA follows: TGTGCCAGCAGTCTAGGCCCTGGACAGACCTACACCTTC.

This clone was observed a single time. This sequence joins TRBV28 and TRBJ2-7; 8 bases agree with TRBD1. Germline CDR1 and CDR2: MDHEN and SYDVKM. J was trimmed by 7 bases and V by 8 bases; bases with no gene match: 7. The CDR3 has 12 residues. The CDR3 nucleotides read TGTGCCAGCGGTGTCGGGACAGGAGAGCAGTACTTC. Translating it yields CASGVGTGEQYF. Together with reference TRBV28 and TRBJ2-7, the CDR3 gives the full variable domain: DVKVTQSSRYLVKRTGEKVFLECVQDMDHENMFWYRQDPGLGLRLIYFSYDVKMKEKGDIPEGYSVSREKKERFSLILESASTNQTSMYLCASGVGTGEQYFGPGTRLTVT.

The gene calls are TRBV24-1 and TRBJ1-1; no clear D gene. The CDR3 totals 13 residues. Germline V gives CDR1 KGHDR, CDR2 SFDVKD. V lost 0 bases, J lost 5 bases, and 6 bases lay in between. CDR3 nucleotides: TGTGCCACCAGTGATTTGGCGCTTACTGAAGCTTTCTTT. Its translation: CATSDLALTEAFF.

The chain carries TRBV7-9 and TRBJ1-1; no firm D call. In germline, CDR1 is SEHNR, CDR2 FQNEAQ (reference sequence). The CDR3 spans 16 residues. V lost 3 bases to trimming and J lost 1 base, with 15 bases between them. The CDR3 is CASSFNPLQKNTEAFF. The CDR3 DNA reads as TGTGCCAGCAGCTTTAATCCCTTACAGAAGAACACTGAAGCTTTCTTT.

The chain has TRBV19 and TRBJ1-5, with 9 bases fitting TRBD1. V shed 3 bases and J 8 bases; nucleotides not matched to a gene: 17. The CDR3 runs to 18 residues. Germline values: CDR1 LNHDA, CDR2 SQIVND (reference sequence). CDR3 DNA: TGTGCCAGTAGTATCACCGGGACAGGGACCCGATTTCATGAGCCCCAGCATTTT. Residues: CASSITGTGTRFHEPQHF.

The CDR3 loop is CASRSPGVGGYTF. CDR3 sequence (DNA): TGTGCCAGTCGGTCTCCCGGTGTTGGTGGCTACACCTTC. The chain employs TRBV6-5 and TRBJ1-2; the D is unclear. CDR1 and CDR2 (germline): MNHEY, SVGAGI. The V end lost 9 bases, the J end lost 7 bases, and 18 bases lay between the germline ends. This CDR3 contains 13 residues.

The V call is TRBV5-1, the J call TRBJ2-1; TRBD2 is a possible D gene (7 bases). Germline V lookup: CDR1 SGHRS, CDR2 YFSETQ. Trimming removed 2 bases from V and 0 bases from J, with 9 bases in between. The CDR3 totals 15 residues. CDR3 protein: CASSLGGDSYNEQFF. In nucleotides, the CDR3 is TGCGCCAGCAGCTTAGGGGGGGACTCCTACAATGAGCAGTTCTTC.

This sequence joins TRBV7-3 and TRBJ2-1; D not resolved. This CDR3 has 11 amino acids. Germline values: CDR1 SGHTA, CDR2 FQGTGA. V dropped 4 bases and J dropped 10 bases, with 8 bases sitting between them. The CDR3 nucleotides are TGTGCCAGCAGCTCCGGAGTGGAGCAGTTCTTC. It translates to CASSSGVEQFF.

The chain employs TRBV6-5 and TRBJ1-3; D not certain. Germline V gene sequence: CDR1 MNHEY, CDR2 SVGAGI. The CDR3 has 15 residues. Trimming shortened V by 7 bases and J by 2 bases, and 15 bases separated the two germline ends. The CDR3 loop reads CASTQTGSPGNTIYF. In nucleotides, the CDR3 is TGTGCCAGCACCCAAACGGGATCCCCTGGAAACACCATATATTTT.